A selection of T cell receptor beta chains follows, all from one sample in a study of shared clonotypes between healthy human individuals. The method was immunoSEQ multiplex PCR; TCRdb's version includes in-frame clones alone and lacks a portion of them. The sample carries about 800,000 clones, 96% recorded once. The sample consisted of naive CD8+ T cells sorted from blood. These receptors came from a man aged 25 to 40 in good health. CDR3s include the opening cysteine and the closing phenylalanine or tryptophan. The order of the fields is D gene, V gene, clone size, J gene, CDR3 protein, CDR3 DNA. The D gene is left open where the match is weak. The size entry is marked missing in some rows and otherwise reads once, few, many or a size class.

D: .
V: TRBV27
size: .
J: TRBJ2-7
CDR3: CASSFSSGDTSYEQYF
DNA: TGTGCCAGCAGTTTTTCTTCAGGGGACACTTCCTACGAGCAGTACTTC

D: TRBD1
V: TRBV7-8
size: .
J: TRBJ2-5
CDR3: CASSSWTGQETQYF
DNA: TGTGCCAGCAGCTCCTGGACAGGCCAAGAGACCCAGTACTTC

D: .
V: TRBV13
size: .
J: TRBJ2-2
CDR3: CASTRGTGELFF
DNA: TGTGCCAGCACCCGGGGGACCGGGGAGCTGTTTTTT

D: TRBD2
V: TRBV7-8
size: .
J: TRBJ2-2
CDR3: CASSLANSGRKTGELFF
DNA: TGTGCCAGCAGCTTAGCGAATAGCGGGAGGAAGACCGGGGAGCTGTTTTTT

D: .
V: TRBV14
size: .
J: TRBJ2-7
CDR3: CASSQVTFDEQYF
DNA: TGTGCCAGCAGCCAAGTAACTTTTGACGAGCAGTACTTC

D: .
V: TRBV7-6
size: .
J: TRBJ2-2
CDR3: CASSLVVSSNTGELFF
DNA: TGTGCCAGCAGCTTAGTCGTTAGCTCGAACACCGGGGAGCTGTTTTTT

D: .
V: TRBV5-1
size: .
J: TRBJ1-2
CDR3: CASSLVVGDHDYGYTF
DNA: TGCGCCAGCAGCTTGGTGGTAGGGGATCACGACTATGGCTACACCTTC

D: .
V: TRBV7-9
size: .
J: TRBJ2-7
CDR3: CASSSRPYEQYF
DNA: TGTGCCAGCAGCTCCCGACCCTACGAGCAGTACTTC

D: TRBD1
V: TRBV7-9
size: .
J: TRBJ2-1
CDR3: CASSLTLRGNEQFF
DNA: TGTGCCAGCAGCTTAACGCTCAGGGGGAATGAGCAGTTCTTC

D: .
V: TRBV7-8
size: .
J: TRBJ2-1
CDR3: CASSPRVPGAAYNEQFF
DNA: TGTGCCAGCAGCCCGAGGGTACCGGGAGCGGCTTACAATGAGCAGTTCTTC

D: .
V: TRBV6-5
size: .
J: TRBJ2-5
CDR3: CASSYSGQGQETQYF
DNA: TGTGCCAGCAGTTACTCGGGGCAGGGACAAGAGACCCAGTACTTC

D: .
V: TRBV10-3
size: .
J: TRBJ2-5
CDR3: CAISEWVGETQYF
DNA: TGTGCCATCAGTGAATGGGTTGGGGAGACCCAGTACTTC

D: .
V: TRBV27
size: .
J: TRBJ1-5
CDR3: CASSFSPEQPQHF
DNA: TGTGCCAGCAGTTTTAGTCCTGAACAGCCCCAGCATTTT

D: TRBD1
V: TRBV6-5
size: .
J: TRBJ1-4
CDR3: CASSYSGQRNEKLFF
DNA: TGTGCCAGCAGTTACTCGGGACAGCGGAATGAAAAACTGTTTTTT

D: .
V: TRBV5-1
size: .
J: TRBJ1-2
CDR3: CASSSQGVIYGYTF
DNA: TGCGCCAGCAGCTCACAGGGAGTCATCTATGGCTACACCTTC

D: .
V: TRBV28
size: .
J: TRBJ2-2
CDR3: CASSFTNRRAGELFF
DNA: TGTGCCAGCAGTTTTACAAATCGTCGCGCCGGGGAGCTGTTTTTT

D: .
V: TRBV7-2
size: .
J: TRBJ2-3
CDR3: CASSTRTTSTDTQYF
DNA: TGTGCCAGCAGCACCCGGACTACTAGCACAGATACGCAGTATTTT

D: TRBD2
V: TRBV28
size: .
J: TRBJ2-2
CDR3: CASSLEAGARSGELFF
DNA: TGTGCCAGCAGTTTAGAAGCGGGAGCTCGGTCCGGGGAGCTGTTTTTT

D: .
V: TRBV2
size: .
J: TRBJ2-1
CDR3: CASSEASGLDNEQFF
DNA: TGTGCCAGCAGTGAAGCGAGCGGGCTGGACAATGAGCAGTTCTTC

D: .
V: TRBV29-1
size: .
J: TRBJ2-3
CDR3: CSVEGGTTDTQYF
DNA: TGCAGCGTTGAAGGGGGCACCACAGATACGCAGTATTTT

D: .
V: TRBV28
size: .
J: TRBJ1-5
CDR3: CASSPRWKGSDQPQHF
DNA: TGTGCCAGCAGCCCGCGGTGGAAGGGATCGGATCAGCCCCAGCATTTT

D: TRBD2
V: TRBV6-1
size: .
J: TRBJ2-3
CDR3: CASSEIELAASTDTQYF
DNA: TGTGCCAGCAGTGAAATAGAACTAGCGGCGAGCACAGATACGCAGTATTTT

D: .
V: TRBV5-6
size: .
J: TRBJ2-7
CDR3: CASSLVYTSYEQYF
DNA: TGTGCCAGCAGCTTGGTGTATACCTCCTACGAGCAGTACTTC

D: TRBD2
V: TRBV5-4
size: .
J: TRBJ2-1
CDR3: CASSLNFGLAANEQFF
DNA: TGTGCCAGCAGCTTGAACTTCGGACTAGCGGCGAATGAGCAGTTCTTC

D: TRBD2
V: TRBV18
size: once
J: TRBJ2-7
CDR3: CASSPDGLVTYEQYF
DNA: TGTGCCAGCTCACCAGATGGACTAGTAACCTACGAGCAGTACTTC

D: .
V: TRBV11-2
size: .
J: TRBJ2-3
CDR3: CASSFPDDKAILDTQYF
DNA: TGTGCCAGCAGCTTCCCAGATGACAAGGCCATCTTGGATACGCAGTATTTT

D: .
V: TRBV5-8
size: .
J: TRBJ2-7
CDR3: CASSLASLVYEQYF
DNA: TGTGCCAGCAGCTTGGCCTCCCTGGTCTACGAGCAGTACTTC

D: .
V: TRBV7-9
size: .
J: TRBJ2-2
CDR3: CASSLQVLNTGELFF
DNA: TGTGCCAGCAGCTTACAGGTTCTTAACACCGGGGAGCTGTTTTTT

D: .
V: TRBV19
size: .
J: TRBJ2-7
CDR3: CASSIKDSYEQYF
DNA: TGTGCCAGTAGTATAAAAGACTCCTACGAGCAGTACTTC

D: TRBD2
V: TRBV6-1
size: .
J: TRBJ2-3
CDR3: CASSRLAGSTDTQYF
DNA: TGTGCCAGCAGCCGACTAGCGGGGAGCACAGATACGCAGTATTTT

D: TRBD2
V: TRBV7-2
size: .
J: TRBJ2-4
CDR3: CASSLGTSGPAQNIQYF
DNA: TGTGCCAGCAGCTTAGGGACTAGCGGGCCGGCCCAAAACATTCAGTACTTC

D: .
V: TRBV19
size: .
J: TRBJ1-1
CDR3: CASSSGADMNTEAFF
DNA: TGTGCCAGTAGTTCGGGGGCAGATATGAACACTGAAGCTTTCTTT

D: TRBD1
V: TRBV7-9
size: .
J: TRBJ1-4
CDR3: CASSSTSGGGKLFF
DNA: TGTGCCAGCAGCTCTACCTCAGGGGGTGGAAAACTGTTTTTT

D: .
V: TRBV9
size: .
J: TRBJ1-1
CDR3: CASSVGGGDTEAFF
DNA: TGTGCCAGCAGCGTAGGTGGGGGAGACACTGAAGCTTTCTTT

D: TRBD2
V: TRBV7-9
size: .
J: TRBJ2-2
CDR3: CASRWREVTGELFF
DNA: TGTGCCAGCAGATGGCGGGAGGTCACCGGGGAGCTGTTTTTT

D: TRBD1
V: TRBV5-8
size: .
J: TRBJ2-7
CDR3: CASSNRGLDEQYF
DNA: TGTGCCAGCAGCAACAGGGGGCTCGACGAGCAGTACTTC

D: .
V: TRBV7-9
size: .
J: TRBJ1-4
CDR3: CASSHPRAFNEKLFF
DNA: TGTGCCAGCAGCCACCCCCGGGCTTTCAATGAAAAACTGTTTTTT

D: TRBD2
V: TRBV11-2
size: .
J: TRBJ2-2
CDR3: CASSHHPSGNTGELFF
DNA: TGTGCCAGCAGCCACCACCCTAGCGGGAACACCGGGGAGCTGTTTTTT

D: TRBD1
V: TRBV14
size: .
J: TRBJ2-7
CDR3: CASSHRQGLNEQYF
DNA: TGTGCCAGCAGCCACAGACAGGGGCTCAACGAGCAGTACTTC

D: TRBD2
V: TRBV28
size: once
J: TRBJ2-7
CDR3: CASSGTSETYEQYF
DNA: TGTGCCAGCAGCGGGACTAGCGAAACCTACGAGCAGTACTTC